Listed below are T cell receptor beta chains from one sample, sequenced in a study of T cell responses to AZD1222 COVID-19 vaccine. Profiling relied on immunoSEQ multiplex PCR, and the TCRdb table lists in-frame clones only, not all of them. Counted here are about 54,000 clones, more than 70% occurring once; the ten biggest clones make up more than 12%. The sequences come from peripheral blood, collected 28 days after the second AZD1222 dose. The receptor set was obtained from an adult who received the AZD1222 COVID-19 vaccine. The CDR3 runs from the conserved cysteine through the conserved F or W. D genes are given only for firm matches. Expanded clones get a size class; other rows say once, few or many, or leave the size out.

V gene,J gene,D gene,clone size,CDR3 length,CDR3 DNA,CDR3 protein
TRBV29-1,TRBJ1-1,-,-,11,TGCAGCGCCCAGTCGGGCGGAGAAGCTTTCTTT,CSAQSGGEAFF
TRBV4-3,TRBJ1-1,-,-,13,TGCGCCAGCAGCCCGTCCCCCGGGGGTGCAGCTTTCTTT,CASSPSPGGAAFF
TRBV6-5,TRBJ2-4,-,-,13,TGTGCCAGCGCGGGGTTAGCCAAAAACATTCAGTACTTC,CASAGLAKNIQYF
TRBV3-1/TRBV3-2,TRBJ2-7,TRBD1,-,16,TGTGCCAGCAGCCAAGATCTGCGCAGGGGGATCTACGAGCAGTACTTC,CASSQDLRRGIYEQYF
TRBV2,TRBJ2-7,TRBD1,once,14,TGTGCCAGCGTCCAACAGGGGGCGTCCTACGAGCAGTACTTC,CASVQQGASYEQYF
TRBV9,TRBJ2-1,-,few,15,TGTGCCAGCAGCGTAGGTGGAGACTCCTACAATGAGCAGTTCTTC,CASSVGGDSYNEQFF
TRBV7-2,TRBJ2-2,-,-,14,TGTGCCAGCAGCGGTACACAGGGAAACGGGGAGCTGTTTTTT,CASSGTQGNGELFF
TRBV4-1,TRBJ2-2,-,-,15,TGCGCCAGCAGCCAAGCGAAAACGAACACCGGGGAGCTGTTTTTT,CASSQAKTNTGELFF
TRBV10-3,TRBJ2-2,-,-,11,TGTGCCATCAAGGGGGAGGGGGAGCTGTTTTTT,CAIKGEGELFF
TRBV5-4,TRBJ2-5,-,-,14,TGTGCCAGCAGCTTGGTGGACCACCAAGAGACCCAGTACTTC,CASSLVDHQETQYF
TRBV4-1,TRBJ2-7,TRBD2,-,16,TGCGCCAGCAGCCAAGATAGCGGCGCTAGCGGGTACGAGCAGTACTTC,CASSQDSGASGYEQYF
TRBV3-1/TRBV3-2,TRBJ2-3,TRBD2,-,17,TGTGCCAGCAGCCCAGGGACTAGCGGGGGCAGGAAAGATACGCAGTATTTT,CASSPGTSGGRKDTQYF
TRBV5-6,TRBJ1-1,-,-,15,TGTGCCAGCAGCTTGGCCCCGCGGAGGGAGACTGAAGCTTTCTTT,CASSLAPRRETEAFF
TRBV19,TRBJ2-2,-,once,14,TGTGCCAGTAGTCTCCGGGACCCCAGAGGGGAGCTGTTTTTT,CASSLRDPRGELFF
TRBV11-2,TRBJ2-4,TRBD2,-,18,TGTGCCAGCAGCTCCGGACTAGCGGTACCTCTAGCCAAAAACATTCAGTACTTC,CASSSGLAVPLAKNIQYF
TRBV3-1/TRBV3-2,TRBJ1-5,-,once,15,TGTGCCAGCAGCTTCGGGACCCAGGGCAATCAGCCCCAGCATTTT,CASSFGTQGNQPQHF
TRBV6-4,TRBJ2-3,-,few,18,TGTGCCAGCAGTGATCAACCTTCGACAGGCCTGAGCACAGATACGCAGTATTTT,CASSDQPSTGLSTDTQYF
TRBV6-4,TRBJ1-2,-,-,14,TGTGCCAGCACCGAAGTACAGGGACGGGGAGGCTACACCTTC,CASTEVQGRGGYTF
TRBV19,TRBJ1-6,TRBD1,-,15,TGTGCCAGTAAGCGGACAGGCGGCGTTGTGGCACCCCTCCACTTT,CASKRTGGVVAPLHF
TRBV6-5,TRBJ1-1,-,-,15,TGTGCCAGCAGTTACGACGACAGGATGAACACTGAAGCTTTCTTT,CASSYDDRMNTEAFF
TRBV30,TRBJ2-5,TRBD1,-,13,TGTGCCTGGAGAAATAGGGGGCTGGAGACCCAGTACTTC,CAWRNRGLETQYF
TRBV2,TRBJ1-6,-,-,13,TGTGCCAGCAAGGACAGACATAATTCACCCCTCCACTTT,CASKDRHNSPLHF
TRBV20-1,TRBJ1-5,-,-,14,TGCAGTGCTAGTCAGGGATCGACCAATCAGCCCCAGCATTTT,CSASQGSTNQPQHF